This TCR beta chain was observed in a study of post-analysis software for immune sequencing data. Looking at the study overall: The study covered relapsing-remitting, secondary progressive and progressive-relapsing courses of multiple sclerosis.

This CDR3 is 13 amino acids long. The germline CDR1 and CDR2 sequences are SGHRS and YFSETQ. V dropped 4 bases and J dropped 11; count of bases not matched to a gene: 8. The TCR beta cDNA libraries contained unique molecular identifiers. Each batch of about 0.9 to 10 million T cells produced some 500,000 cDNA molecules. A single record per CDR3 protein comes from TCRdb applying MiXCR to the PCR reads. Of approximately 770,000 distinct CDR3 sequences in the sample, just over 45% are singletons; the top ten hold roughly 5.2%. Note on this clonotype: The antigen is unknown.

Study-wide results and caveats: Patients showed TRBV5-6, TRBV5-1 and TRBV20-1 among roughly five TRBV segments more frequent than in controls. Versus controls, multiple sclerosis patients showed significantly lower diversity (normalized Chao1).

The clonotype comes from a girl aged 5-17 years with multiple sclerosis. Material for sequencing was blood. The rearrangement links TRBV5-1 to TRBJ2-5; 10 bases map to TRBD1. The CDR3 region has the DNA TGCGCCAGCAGCCCTTGGACAGGGGGGGAGCAGTACTTC. Protein sequence: CASSPWTGGEQYF.